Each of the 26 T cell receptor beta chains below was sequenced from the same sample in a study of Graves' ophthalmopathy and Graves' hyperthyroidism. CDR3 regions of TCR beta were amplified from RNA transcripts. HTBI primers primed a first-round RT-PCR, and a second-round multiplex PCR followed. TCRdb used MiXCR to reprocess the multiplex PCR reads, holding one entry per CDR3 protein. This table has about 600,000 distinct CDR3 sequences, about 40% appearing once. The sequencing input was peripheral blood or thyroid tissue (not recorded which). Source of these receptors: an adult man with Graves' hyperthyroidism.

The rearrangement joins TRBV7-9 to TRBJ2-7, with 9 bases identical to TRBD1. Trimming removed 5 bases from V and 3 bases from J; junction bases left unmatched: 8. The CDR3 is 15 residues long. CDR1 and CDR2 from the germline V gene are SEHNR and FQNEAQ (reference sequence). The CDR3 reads CASSHRDRAVYEQYF. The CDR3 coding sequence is TGTGCCAGCAGCCACCGGGACAGGGCGGTCTACGAGCAGTACTTC.

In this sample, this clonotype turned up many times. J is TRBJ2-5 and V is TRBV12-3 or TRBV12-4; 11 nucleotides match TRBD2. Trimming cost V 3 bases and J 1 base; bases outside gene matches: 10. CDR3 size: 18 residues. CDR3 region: CASSFPDQTSGIQETQYF. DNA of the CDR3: TGTGCCAGCAGTTTCCCAGACCAGACTAGCGGGATCCAAGAGACCCAGTACTTC.

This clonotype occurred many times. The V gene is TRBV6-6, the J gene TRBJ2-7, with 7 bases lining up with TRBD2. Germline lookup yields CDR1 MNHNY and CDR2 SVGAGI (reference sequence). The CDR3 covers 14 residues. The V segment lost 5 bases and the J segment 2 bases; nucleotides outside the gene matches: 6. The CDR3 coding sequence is TGTGCCAGCAGTGATACGGGGGGACCCTACGAGCAGTACTTC. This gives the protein CASSDTGGPYEQYF.

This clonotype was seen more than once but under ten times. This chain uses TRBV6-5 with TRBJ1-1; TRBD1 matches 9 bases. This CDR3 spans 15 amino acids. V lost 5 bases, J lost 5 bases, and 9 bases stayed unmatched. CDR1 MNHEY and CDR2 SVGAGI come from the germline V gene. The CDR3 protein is CASSVKGQGVTEAFF. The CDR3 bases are TGTGCCAGCAGTGTAAAGGGACAGGGAGTTACTGAAGCTTTCTTT.

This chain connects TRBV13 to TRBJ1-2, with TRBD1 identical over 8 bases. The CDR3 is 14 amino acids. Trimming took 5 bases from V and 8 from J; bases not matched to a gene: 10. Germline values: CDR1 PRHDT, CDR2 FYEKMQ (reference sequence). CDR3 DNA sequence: TGTGCCAGCAGCCCCGGACAGGGAGGACAGGGCTACACCTTC. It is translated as CASSPGQGGQGYTF.

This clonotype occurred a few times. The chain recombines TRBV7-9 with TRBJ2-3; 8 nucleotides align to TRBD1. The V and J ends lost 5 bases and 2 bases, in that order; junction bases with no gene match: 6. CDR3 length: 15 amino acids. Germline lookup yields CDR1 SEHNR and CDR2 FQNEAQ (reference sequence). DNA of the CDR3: TGTGCCAGCAGCGAACCAGGGGGCTCCACAGATACGCAGTATTTT. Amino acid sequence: CASSEPGGSTDTQYF.

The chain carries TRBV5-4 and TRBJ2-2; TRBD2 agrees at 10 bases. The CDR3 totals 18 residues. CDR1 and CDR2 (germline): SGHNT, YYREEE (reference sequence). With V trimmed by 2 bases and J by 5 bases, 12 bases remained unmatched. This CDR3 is CASSFGLSLAGETGELFF. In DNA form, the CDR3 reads TGTGCCAGCAGCTTTGGGTTGTCGCTAGCGGGAGAGACCGGGGAGCTGTTTTTT.

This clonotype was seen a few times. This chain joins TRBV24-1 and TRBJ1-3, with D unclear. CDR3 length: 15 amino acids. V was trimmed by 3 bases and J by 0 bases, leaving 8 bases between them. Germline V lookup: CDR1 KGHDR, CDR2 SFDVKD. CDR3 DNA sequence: TGTGCCACCAGTGATAGGTATTTCTCTGGAAACACCATATATTTT. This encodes CATSDRYFSGNTIYF.

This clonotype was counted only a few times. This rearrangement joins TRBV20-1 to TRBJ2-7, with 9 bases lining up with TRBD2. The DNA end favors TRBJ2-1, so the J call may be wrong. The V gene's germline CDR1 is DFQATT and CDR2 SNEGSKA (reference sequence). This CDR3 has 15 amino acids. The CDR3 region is CSAITGGRAHNEQFF. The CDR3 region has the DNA TGCAGTGCTATCACGGGCGGGAGGGCCCACAATGAGCAGTTCTTC.

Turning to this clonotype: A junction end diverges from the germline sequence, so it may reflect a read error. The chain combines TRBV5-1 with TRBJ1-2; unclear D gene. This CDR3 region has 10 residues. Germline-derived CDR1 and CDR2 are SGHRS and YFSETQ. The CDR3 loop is CASSSYSYTF. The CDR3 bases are TGTGCCAGCAGTTCCTATAGCTACACCTTC.

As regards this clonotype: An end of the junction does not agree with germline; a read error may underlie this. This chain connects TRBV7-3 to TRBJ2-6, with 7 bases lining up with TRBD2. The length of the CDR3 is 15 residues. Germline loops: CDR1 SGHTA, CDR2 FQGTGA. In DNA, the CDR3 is TGCGCCAGCAGCTGGGAGGGCCCGGAGGCCAACGTCCTGACTTTC. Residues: CASSWEGPEANVLTF.

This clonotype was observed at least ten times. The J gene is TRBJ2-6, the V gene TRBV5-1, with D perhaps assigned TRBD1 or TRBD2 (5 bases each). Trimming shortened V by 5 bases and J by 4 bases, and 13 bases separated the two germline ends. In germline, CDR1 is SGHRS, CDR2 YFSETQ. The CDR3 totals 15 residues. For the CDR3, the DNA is TGCGCCAGCAGTTCCGGGACGTCAGGGGCCAACGTCCTGACTTTC. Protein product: CASSSGTSGANVLTF.

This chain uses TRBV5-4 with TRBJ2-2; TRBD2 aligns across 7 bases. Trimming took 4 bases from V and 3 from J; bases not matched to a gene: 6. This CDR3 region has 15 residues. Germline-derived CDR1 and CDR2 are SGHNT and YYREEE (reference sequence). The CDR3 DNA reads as TGTGCCAGCAGCCCGGGACTATTGGACACCGGGGAGCTGTTTTTT. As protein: CASSPGLLDTGELFF.

The CDR3 sequence: CASSVSASGTDTQYF. The CDR3 DNA sequence: TGTGCCAGTAGCGTATCGGCTAGCGGTACAGATACGCAGTATTTT. V usage is TRBV19 and J usage is TRBJ2-3; 7 bases agree with TRBD2. CDR3 length equals 15 residues. V lost 6 bases and J lost 3; bases outside the gene matches: 9. CDR1 LNHDA and CDR2 SQIVND come from the germline V gene (reference sequence).

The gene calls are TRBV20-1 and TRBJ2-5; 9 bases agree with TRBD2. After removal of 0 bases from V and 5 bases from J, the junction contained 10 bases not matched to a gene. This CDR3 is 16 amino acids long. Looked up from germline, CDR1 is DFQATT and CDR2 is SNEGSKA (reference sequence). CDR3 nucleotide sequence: TGCAGTGCTAGAGATCTGGCGGGGGGGCCTTGGGAGACCCAGTACTTC. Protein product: CSARDLAGGPWETQYF.

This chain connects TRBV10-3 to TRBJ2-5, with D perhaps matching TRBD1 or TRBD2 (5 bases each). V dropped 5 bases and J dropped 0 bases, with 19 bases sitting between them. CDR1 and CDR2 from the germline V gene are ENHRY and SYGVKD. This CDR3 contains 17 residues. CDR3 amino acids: CAISYGATELYQETQYF. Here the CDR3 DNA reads TGTGCCATCAGTTACGGGGCCACCGAACTGTACCAAGAGACCCAGTACTTC.

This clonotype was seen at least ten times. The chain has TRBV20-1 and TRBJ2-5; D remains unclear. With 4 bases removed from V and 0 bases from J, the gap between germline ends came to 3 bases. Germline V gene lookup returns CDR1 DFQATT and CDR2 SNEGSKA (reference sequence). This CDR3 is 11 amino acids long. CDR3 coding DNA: TGCAGTGCTAAGTACCAAGAGACCCAGTACTTC. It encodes CSAKYQETQYF.

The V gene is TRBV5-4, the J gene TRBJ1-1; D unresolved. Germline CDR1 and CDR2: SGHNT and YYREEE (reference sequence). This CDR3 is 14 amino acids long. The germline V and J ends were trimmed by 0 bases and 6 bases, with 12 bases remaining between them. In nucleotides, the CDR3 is TGTGCCAGCAGCTTGGCCGTCGCATCGGCTGAAGCTTTCTTT. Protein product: CASSLAVASAEAFF.

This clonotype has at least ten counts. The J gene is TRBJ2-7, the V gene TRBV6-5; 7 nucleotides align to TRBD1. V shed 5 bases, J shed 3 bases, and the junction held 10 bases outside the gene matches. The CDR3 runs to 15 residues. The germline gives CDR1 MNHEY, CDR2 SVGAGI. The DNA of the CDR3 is TGTGCCAGCAGTCCATCGACAGGGTCTGACTACGAGCAGTACTTC. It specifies CASSPSTGSDYEQYF.

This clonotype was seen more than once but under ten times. The CDR3 DNA follows: TGTGCCATCAGTGGGACTAGCGGGAGGGCCGTCTACGAGCAGTACTTC. Translating it yields CAISGTSGRAVYEQYF. The genes are TRBV10-3 and TRBJ2-7; 15 bases line up with TRBD2. This CDR3 is 16 amino acids long. Germline CDR1 ENHRY, CDR2 SYGVKD. J lost 3 bases, V lost 4 bases, and 4 bases had no gene match.

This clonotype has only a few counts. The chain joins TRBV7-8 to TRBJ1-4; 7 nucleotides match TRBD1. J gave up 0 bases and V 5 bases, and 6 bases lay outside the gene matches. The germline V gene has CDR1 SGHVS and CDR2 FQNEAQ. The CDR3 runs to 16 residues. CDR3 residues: CASSHGTVATNEKLFF. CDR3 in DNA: TGTGCCAGCAGCCATGGGACAGTTGCAACTAATGAAAAACTGTTTTTT. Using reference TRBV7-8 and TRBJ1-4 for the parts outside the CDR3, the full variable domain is GAGVSQSPRYKVAKRGQDVALRCDPISGHVSLFWYQQALGQGPEFLTYFQNEAQLDKSGLPSDRFFAERPEGSVSTLKIQRTQQEDSAVYLCASSHGTVATNEKLFFGSGTQLSVL.

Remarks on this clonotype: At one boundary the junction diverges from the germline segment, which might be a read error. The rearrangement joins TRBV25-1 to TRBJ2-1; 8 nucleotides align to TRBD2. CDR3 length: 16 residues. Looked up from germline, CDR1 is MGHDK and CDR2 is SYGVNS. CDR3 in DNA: TGTGCCAGCAGCTTAGTGGCTAGCGGGCGATACAATGGGCAGTTCTTC. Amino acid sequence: CASSLVASGRYNGQFF.

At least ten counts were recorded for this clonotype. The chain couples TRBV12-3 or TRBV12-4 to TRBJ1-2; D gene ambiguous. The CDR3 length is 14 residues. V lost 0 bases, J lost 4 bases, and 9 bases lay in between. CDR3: CASSLAGRVYGYTF. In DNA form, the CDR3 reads TGTGCCAGCAGTTTAGCGGGTCGGGTCTATGGCTACACCTTC.

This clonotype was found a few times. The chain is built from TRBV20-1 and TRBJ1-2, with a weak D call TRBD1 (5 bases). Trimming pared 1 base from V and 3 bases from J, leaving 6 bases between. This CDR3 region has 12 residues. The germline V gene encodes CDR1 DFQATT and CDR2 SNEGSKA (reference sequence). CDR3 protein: CSARVGHYGYTF. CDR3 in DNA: TGCAGTGCTAGAGTGGGGCACTATGGCTACACCTTC.

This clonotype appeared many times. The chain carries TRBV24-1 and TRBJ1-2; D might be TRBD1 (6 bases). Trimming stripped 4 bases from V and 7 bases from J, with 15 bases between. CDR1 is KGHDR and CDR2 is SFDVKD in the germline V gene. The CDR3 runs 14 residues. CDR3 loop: CATSETGTSGGYTF. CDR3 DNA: TGTGCCACCAGTGAAACGGGGACATCGGGTGGCTACACCTTC.

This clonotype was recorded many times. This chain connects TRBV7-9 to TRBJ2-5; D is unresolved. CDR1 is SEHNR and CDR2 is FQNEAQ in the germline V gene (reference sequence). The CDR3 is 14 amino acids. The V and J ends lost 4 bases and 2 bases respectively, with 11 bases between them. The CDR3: CASSSSLRQETQYF. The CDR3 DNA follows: TGTGCCAGCAGCTCAAGTCTGCGTCAAGAGACCCAGTACTTC.